This paragraph reports one TCR beta chain. Its binding antigen is unknown. One base away there is no much larger clone; base qualities are not given. Libraries were constructed by RT-PCR. This sample was sequenced with an Illumina HiSeq 2500. In-frame beta chains were kept once TCRdb had trimmed the public reads at Q25 with fastp and called clones with MiXCR. Each entry is one CDR3 protein sequence, shown with its most common DNA and genes. Present in this sample are around 750,000 distinct CDR3 sequences, around 20% of which were seen just once. The ten largest clones add up to 10% to 13% of the sample. Compared with germline, V lacks 6 bases and J lacks 6 bases; bases without a gene match: 13. The CDR3 spans 15 residues, from the cysteine through the phenylalanine. The sequence is cut down to CDR3 DNA, 45 bases in frame from base 1. Based on the germline V gene, the CDR1 and CDR2 sequences are MDHEN and SYDVKM.

These data belong to a study of response to subunit inactivated influenza vaccine (dated by TCRdb to the late 2010s). Background for the entire study: Deep quantitative profiling of the T cell receptor repertoire was used in the study to follow responses to a trivalent subunit inactivated influenza vaccine.

What the research found in general, with its limitations: According to the authors, only a limited number of new T cells may be recruited by each seasonal influenza vaccination.

This TCR came from a man aged 45-65 years who received an inactivated influenza vaccine. Donor details come from another sample of the same person, matched by shared clones. Sequencing was performed on PBMCs from blood, taken approximately 5 days after vaccination. The chain couples TRBV28 to TRBJ2-7; 8 bases in the middle match TRBD1. The CDR3 loop reads CASSPALGRGLEQYF. In nucleotide form, the sequence is TGTGCCAGCAGCCCGGCGTTGGGCAGGGGGCTCGAGCAGTACTTC. Supplemented by the reference TRBV28 and TRBJ2-7 proteins around the CDR3, the complete variable domain is DVKVTQSSRYLVKRTGEKVFLECVQDMDHENMFWYRQDPGLGLRLIYFSYDVKMKEKGDIPEGYSVSREKKERFSLILESASTNQTSMYLCASSPALGRGLEQYFGPGTRLTVT.